This T cell receptor (beta chain) was sequenced during a study of CD8+CD57+ T cells in acquired aplastic anemia. Study as a whole: Sorted CD4+ and CD8+ cells yielded DNA averaging approximately 3 ug. Study findings and constraints: Both patients and controls carried the same twenty-nine CD8+ CDR3 sequences.

This clonotype was recorded at least ten times. What it binds is not known. By flow cytometry, patients selected for sequencing had shown an expansion of CD8+CD57+ cells. The TCR beta profiling, which covered VDJ combination and CDR3 sequence, was carried out using genomic DNA as the template. TCRdb itself ran the reads through MiXCR, one entry per CDR3 protein. The table has 250,000 to 300,000 distinct CDR3 sequences, 45% to 65% seen once. CDR3 size: 13 residues. The junction had 3 bases not matched to a gene; V was cut back by 6 bases and J by 4 bases. Looked up from germline, CDR1 is SNHLY and CDR2 is FYNNEI.

The clonotype comes from a human donor with aplastic anemia. The sample consisted of sorted CD4+, CD8+, or CD8+CD57+ T cells (not recorded which) from PBMCs. This chain uses TRBV2 with TRBJ1-3, with TRBD1 identical over 7 bases. As DNA, the CDR3 is TGTGCCAGCAGATCACAGGGGGGAAACACCATATATTTT. It translates to CASRSQGGNTIYF. Filled out from reference TRBV2 and TRBJ1-3, the complete variable domain reads EPEVTQTPSHQVTQMGQEVILRCVPISNHLYFYWYRQILGQKVEFLVSFYNNEISEKSEIFDDQFSVERPDGSNFTLKIRSTKLEDSAMYFCASRSQGGNTIYFGEGSWLTVV.